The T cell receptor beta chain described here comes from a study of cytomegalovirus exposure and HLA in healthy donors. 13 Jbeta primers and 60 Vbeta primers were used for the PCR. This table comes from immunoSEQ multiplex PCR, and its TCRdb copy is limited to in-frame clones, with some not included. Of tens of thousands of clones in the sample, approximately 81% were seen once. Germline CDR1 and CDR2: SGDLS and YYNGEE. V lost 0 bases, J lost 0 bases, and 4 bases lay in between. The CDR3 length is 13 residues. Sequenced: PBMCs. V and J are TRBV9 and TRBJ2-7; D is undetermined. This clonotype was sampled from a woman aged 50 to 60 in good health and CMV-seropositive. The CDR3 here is CASSVDGSYEQYF. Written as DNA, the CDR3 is TGTGCCAGCAGCGTAGACGGCTCCTACGAGCAGTACTTC.